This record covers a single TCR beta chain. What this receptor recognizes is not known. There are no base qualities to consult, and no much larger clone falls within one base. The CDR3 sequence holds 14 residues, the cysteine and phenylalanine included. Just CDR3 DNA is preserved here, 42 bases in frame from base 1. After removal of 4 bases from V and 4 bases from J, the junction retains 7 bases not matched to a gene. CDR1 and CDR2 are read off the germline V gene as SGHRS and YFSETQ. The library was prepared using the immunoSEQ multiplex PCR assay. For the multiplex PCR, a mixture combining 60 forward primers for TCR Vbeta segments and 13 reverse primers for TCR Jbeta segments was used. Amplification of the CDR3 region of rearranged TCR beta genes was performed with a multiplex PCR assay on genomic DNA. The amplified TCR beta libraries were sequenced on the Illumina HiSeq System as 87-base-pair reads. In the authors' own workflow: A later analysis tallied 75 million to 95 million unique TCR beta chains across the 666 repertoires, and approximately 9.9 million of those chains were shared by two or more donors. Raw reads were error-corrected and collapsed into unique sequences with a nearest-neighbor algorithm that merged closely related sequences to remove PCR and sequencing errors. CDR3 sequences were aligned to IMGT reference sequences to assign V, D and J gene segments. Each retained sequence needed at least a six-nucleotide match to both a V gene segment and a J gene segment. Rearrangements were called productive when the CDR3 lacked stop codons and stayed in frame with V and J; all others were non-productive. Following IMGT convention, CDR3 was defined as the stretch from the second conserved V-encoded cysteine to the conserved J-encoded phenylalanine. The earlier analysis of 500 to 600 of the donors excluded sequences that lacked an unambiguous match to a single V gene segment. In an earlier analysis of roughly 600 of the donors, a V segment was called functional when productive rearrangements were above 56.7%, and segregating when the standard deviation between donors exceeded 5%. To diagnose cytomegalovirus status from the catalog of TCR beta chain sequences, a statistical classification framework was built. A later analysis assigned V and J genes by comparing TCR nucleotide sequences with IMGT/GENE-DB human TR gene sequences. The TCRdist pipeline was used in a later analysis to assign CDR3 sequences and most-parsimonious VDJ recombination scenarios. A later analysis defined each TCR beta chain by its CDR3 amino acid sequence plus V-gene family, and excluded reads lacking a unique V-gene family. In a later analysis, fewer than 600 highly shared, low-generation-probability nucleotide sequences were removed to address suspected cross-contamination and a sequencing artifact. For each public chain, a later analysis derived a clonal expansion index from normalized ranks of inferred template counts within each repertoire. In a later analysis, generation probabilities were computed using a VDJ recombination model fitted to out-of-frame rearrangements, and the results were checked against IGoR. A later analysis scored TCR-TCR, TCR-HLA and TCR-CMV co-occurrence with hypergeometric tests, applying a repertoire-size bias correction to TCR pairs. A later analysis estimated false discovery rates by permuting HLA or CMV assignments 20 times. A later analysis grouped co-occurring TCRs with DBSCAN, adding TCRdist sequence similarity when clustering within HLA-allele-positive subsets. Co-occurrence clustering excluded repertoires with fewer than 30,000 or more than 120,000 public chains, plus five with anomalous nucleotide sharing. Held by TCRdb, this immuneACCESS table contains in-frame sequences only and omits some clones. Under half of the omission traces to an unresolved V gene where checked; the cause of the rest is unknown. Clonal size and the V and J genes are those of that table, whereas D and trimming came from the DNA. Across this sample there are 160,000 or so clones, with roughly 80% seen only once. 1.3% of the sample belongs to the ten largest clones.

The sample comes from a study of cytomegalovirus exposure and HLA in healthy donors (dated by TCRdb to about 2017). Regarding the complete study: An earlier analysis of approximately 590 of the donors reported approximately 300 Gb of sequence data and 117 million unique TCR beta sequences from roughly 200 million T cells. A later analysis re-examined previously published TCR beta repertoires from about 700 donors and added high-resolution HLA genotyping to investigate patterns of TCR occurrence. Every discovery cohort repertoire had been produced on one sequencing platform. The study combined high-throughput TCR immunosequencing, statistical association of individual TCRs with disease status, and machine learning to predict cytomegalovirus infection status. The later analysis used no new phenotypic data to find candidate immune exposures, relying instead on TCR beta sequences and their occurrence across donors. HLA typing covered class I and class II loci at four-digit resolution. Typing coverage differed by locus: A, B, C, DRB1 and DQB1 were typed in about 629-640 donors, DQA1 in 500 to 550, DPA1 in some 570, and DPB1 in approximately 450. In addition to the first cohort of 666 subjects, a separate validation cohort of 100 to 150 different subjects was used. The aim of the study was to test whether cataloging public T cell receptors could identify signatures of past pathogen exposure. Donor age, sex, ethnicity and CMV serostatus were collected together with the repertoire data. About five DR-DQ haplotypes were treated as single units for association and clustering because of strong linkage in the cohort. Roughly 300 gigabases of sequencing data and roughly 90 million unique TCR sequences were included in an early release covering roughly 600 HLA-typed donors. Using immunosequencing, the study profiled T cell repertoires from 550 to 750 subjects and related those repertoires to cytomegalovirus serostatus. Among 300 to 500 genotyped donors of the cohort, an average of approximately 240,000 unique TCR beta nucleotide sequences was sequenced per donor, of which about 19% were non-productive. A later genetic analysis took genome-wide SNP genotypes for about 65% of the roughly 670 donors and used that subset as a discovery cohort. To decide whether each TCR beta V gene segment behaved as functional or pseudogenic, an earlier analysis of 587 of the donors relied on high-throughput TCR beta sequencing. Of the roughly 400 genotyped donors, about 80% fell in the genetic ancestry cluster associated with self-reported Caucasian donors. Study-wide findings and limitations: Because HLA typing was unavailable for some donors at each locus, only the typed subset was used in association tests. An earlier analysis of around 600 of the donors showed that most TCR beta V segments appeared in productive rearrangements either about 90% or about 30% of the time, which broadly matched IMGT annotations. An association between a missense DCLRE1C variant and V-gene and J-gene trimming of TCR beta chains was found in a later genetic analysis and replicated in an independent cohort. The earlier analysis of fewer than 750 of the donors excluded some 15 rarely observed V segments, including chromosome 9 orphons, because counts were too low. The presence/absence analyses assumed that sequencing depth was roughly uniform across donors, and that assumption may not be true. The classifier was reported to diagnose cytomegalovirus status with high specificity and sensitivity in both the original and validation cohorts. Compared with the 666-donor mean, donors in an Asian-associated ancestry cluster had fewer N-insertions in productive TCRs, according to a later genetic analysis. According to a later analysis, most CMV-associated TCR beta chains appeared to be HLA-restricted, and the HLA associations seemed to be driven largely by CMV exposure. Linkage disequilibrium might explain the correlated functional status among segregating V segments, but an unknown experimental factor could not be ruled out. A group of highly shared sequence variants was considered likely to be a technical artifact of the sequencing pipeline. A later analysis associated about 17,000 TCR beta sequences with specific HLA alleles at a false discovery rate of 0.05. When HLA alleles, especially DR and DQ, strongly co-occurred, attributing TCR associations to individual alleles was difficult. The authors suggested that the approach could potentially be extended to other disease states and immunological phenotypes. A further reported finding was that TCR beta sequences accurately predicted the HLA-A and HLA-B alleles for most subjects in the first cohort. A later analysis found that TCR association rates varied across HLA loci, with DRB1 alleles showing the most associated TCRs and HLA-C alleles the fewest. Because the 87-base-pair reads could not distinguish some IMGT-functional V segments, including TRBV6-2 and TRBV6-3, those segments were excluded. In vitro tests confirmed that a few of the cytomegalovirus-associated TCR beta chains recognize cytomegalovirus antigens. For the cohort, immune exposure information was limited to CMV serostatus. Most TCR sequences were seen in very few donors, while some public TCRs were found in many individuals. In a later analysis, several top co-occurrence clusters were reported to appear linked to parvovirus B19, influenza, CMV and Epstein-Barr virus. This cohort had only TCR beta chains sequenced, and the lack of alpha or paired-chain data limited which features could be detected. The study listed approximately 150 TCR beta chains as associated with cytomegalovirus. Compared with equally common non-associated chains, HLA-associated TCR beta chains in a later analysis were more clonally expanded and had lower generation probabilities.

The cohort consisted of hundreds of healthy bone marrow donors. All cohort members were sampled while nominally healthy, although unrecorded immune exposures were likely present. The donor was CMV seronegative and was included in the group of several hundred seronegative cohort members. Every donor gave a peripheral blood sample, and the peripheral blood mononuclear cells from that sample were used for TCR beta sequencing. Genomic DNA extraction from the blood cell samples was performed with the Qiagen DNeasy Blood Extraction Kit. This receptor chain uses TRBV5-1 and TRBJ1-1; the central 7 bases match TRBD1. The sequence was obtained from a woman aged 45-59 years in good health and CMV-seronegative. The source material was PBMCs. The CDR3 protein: CASSRQGWGTEAFF. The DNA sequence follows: TGCGCCAGCAGCCGACAGGGATGGGGCACTGAAGCTTTCTTT.